What follows are 5 T cell receptor beta chains derived from one specimen sequenced in a study of PD-L1 blockade in urothelial cancer. Here immunoSEQ multiplex PCR was the method, and the copy in TCRdb shows in-frame clones only, minus some. This table has tens of thousands of clones, around 79% appearing once. The sequencing here drew on PBMCs, taken around atezolizumab (anti-PD-L1) treatment. The receptors were gathered from a man aged 70-80 years with urothelial cancer.

Here the CDR3 DNA reads TGTGCCAGCAGCTTATTAGCCGGCGGAATGAACACTGAAGCTTTCTTT. This translates into CASSLLAGGMNTEAFF. This chain uses TRBV7-6 with TRBJ1-1; no definite D call. Deletions cut 2 bases from V and 0 bases from J, with 13 bases between. The length of the CDR3 is 16 residues. The germline CDR1 and CDR2 sequences are SGHVS and FNYEAQ. Based on the CDR3 plus reference TRBV7-6 and TRBJ1-1, the full variable domain is GAGVSQSPRYKVTKRGQDVALRCDPISGHVSLYWYRQALGQGPEFLTYFNYEAQQDKSGLPNDRFSAERPEGSISTLTIQRTEQRDSAMYRCASSLLAGGMNTEAFFGQGTRLTVV.

The V call is TRBV30, the J call TRBJ1-4; the match to TRBD1 covers 7 bases. V was pared by 4 bases and J by 8 bases, with 10 bases of the junction left unmatched. Germline-derived CDR1 and CDR2 are GTSNPN and SVGIG (reference sequence). This CDR3 has 14 residues. CDR3 in amino acids: CAWKPTGAEEKLFF. The CDR3 region has the DNA TGTGCCTGGAAACCTACAGGGGCGGAGGAAAAACTGTTTTTT.

V and J are TRBV9 and TRBJ2-1; TRBD2 matches at 9 bases. The CDR3 extends over 16 amino acids. V dropped 3 bases and J dropped 4; count of bases not matched to a gene: 8. Germline V gene sequence: CDR1 SGDLS, CDR2 YYNGEE. CDR3 nucleotide sequence: TGTGCCAGCAGCGGGGATGGCGGGGGGGCGTACAATGAGCAGTTCTTC. This encodes CASSGDGGGAYNEQFF.

The rearrangement links TRBV19 to TRBJ2-5; 8 bases agree with TRBD2. This CDR3 comprises 15 residues. The germline gives CDR1 LNHDA, CDR2 SQIVND (reference sequence). With V trimmed by 9 bases and J by 0 bases, 9 bases remained unmatched. In DNA form, the CDR3 reads TGTGCCAGCCGAGCCCGGGGGGGGTACCAAGAGACCCAGTACTTC. It specifies CASRARGGYQETQYF. Full variable domain (remainder filled in from reference TRBV19 and TRBJ2-5): DGGITQSPKYLFRKEGQNVTLSCEQNLNHDAMYWYRQDPGQGLRLIYYSQIVNDFQKGDIAEGYSVSREKKESFPLTVTSAQKNPTAFYLCASRARGGYQETQYFGPGTRLLVL.

Concerning this clone: One end of the junction does not line up with germline, which may come from a read error. The V gene is TRBV30, the J gene TRBJ1-2, with D perhaps TRBD1 (5 bases). The CDR3 runs 15 residues. Germline V gene lookup returns CDR1 GTSNPN and CDR2 SVGIG (reference sequence). CDR3 in DNA: TGTGCCTGGACCCGGGGGGGGGTCTCTAACTCTGGCTACACCTTC. It encodes CAWTRGGVSNSGYTF.